The 19 T cell receptor beta chains below all came from one sample that was sequenced in a study of long-term antiretroviral therapy in people with HIV. A v3.0 immunoSEQ assay was performed at survey level. Generated by immunoSEQ multiplex PCR, the TCRdb table keeps only in-frame clones and is missing some. The sample lists 20,000 to 25,000 clones, roughly 94% occurring once. This material consisted of unsorted PBMCs, taken less than 5 years after starting antiretroviral therapy. The receptors were gathered from a woman aged 45-65 years with HIV.

The gene calls are TRBV28 and TRBJ2-7; D remains ambiguous. Trimming removed 6 bases from V and 5 bases from J, with 11 bases in between. The CDR3 contains 12 residues. Germline assignment: CDR1 MDHEN and CDR2 SYDVKM. The CDR3 DNA sequence: TGTGCCAGCAGCCCCCTGGACGACGAGCAGTACTTC. Translated, it gives CASSPLDDEQYF.

The chain links TRBV5-6 to TRBJ1-5; tentatively, D is TRBD1 (5 bases). This CDR3 has 16 amino acids. V lost 0 bases to trimming and J lost 0 bases, with 10 bases between them. Per germline, CDR1 SGHDT and CDR2 YYEEEE. The CDR3 here is CASSLGGTASNQPQHF. CDR3 in DNA: TGTGCCAGCAGCTTGGGGGGGACGGCTAGCAATCAGCCCCAGCATTTT.

This chain uses TRBV7-9 with TRBJ2-5, with TRBD2 as a possible D gene (6 bases). V shed 2 bases and J shed 2 bases, with 12 bases lying between them. Per the germline V gene, CDR1 is SEHNR and CDR2 is FQNEAQ (reference sequence). The length of the CDR3 is 15 residues. CDR3 nucleotides: TGTGCCAGCAGCTTACGGGAGACATCACAAGAGACCCAGTACTTC. It yields the protein CASSLRETSQETQYF.

This clone was recorded only once. V and J are TRBV10-2 and TRBJ1-5; TRBD1 matches at 8 bases. Germline assignment: CDR1 WSHSY and CDR2 SAAADI. The CDR3 has 13 residues. V dropped 4 bases and J dropped 7; count of bases not matched to a gene: 3. The CDR3 region has the DNA TGCGCCAGCAGTGGACAGGGGAGGCAGCCCCAGCATTTT. It is translated as CASSGQGRQPQHF.

This clone appeared once. The V and J genes are TRBV5-1 and TRBJ2-7; D ambiguous. V was cut by 5 bases and J by 3 bases, with 6 bases left in between. Germline-derived CDR1 and CDR2 are SGHRS and YFSETQ. This CDR3 spans 11 amino acids. The CDR3 nucleotides are TGCGCCAGCAGGGAACGCTACGAGCAGTACTTC. This codes for CASRERYEQYF.

The chain links TRBV6-6 to TRBJ1-2, with D possibly matching TRBD1 (5 bases). This CDR3 comprises 14 residues. The V gene's germline CDR1 is MNHNY and CDR2 SVGAGI (reference sequence). Trimming removed 5 bases at V and 4 bases at J, with 14 bases between. Here the CDR3 reads CASSQGGARYGYTF. DNA for the CDR3: TGTGCCAGCAGTCAGGGAGGGGCGCGCTATGGCTACACCTTC.

V gene TRBV7-9 combines with J gene TRBJ2-7, with D perhaps matching TRBD2 (7 bases). Germline assignment: CDR1 SEHNR and CDR2 FQNEAQ (reference sequence). V was shortened by 1 base and J by 2 bases, with 15 bases between the two germline ends. The CDR3 totals 16 residues. CDR3 loop: CASSLVGGRITYEQYF. Written as DNA, the CDR3 is TGTGCCAGCAGCTTAGTCGGGGGGCGGATCACCTACGAGCAGTACTTC.

This chain connects TRBV28 to TRBJ1-5; TRBD1 might be the D (5 bases). V lost 1 base and J 4 bases, leaving 11 bases between the germline ends. The CDR3 is 15 amino acids. From germline, CDR1 is MDHEN and CDR2 SYDVKM. CDR3 in DNA: TGTGCCAGCAGTTTATCCCGGACATATAATCAGCCCCAGCATTTT. Encoded protein: CASSLSRTYNQPQHF.

This clone was seen just once. J is TRBJ1-2 and V is TRBV18; 7 positions agree with TRBD1. CDR1 is KGHSH, CDR2 LQKENI, per germline. This CDR3 has 15 residues. V shed 2 bases, J shed 3 bases, and the junction held 6 bases outside the gene matches. CDR3 sequence (DNA): TGTGCCAGCTCACCAGCAACAGGGGAGGACTATGGCTACACCTTC. Its translation is CASSPATGEDYGYTF. The variable domain in full, completed from reference TRBV18 and TRBJ1-2, reads NAGVMQNPRHLVRRRGQEARLRCSPMKGHSHVYWYRQLPEEGLKFMVYLQKENIIDESGMPKERFSAEFPKEGPSILRIQQVVRGDSAAYFCASSPATGEDYGYTFGSGTRLTVV.

The J gene is TRBJ2-1, the V gene TRBV2, with D possibly TRBD2 on 6 matching bases. The CDR3 has 15 amino acids. In germline, CDR1 is SNHLY, CDR2 FYNNEI. V dropped 3 bases and J dropped 6 bases, with 15 bases sitting between them. The CDR3 sequence is CASSDDLAPTNEQFF. CDR3 nucleotide sequence: TGTGCCAGCAGTGATGACCTAGCGCCAACCAATGAGCAGTTCTTC.

The gene calls are TRBV29-1 and TRBJ2-2; D may match TRBD1 or TRBD2 (6 bases each). V lost 1 base and J lost 6, with 24 bases in between. Looked up from germline, CDR1 is SQVTM and CDR2 is ANQGSEA. This CDR3 is built from 18 residues. CDR3 loop: CSVEVSGRMGAISGELFF. In DNA, the CDR3 is TGCAGCGTTGAAGTCTCGGGGAGGATGGGGGCAATCTCCGGGGAGCTGTTTTTT.

CDR3: CASSLTGSYEQYF. CDR3 DNA: TGTGCCAGCAGTTTAACAGGATCCTACGAGCAGTACTTC. The chain joins TRBV27 to TRBJ2-7; a weak D match, TRBD1 (5 bases). Trimming took off 2 bases at V and 1 base at J, with 6 bases between the two ends. Germline V gives CDR1 MNHEY, CDR2 SMNVEV (reference sequence). CDR3 size: 13 residues.

The CDR3 DNA follows: TGTGCCAGCAGTAAAGGCCTAGGGGATCAGCCCCAGCATTTT. This encodes CASSKGLGDQPQHF. The chain uses TRBV2 and TRBJ1-5; tentative D call: TRBD1 (5 bases). Trimming stripped 5 bases from V and 5 bases from J, with 13 bases between. Germline values: CDR1 SNHLY, CDR2 FYNNEI. There are 14 residues in the CDR3.

The genes are TRBV29-1 and TRBJ2-4; D might be TRBD2 (6 bases). The germline gives CDR1 SQVTM, CDR2 ANQGSEA. This CDR3 contains 12 residues. The V and J ends lost 3 bases and 8 bases respectively, with 11 bases between them. CDR3 in DNA: TGCAGCGTTGAGGCGGGGTCGGACATTCAGTACTTC. Translated, it gives CSVEAGSDIQYF.

V is TRBV9 and J is TRBJ2-5, with 13 bases that match TRBD2. CDR1 is SGDLS, CDR2 YYNGEE, per germline. The ends lost 4 bases at V and 5 bases at J; junction bases unmatched: 5. This CDR3 spans 15 amino acids. This chain's CDR3 is CASSPGTSGMETQYF. The DNA of the CDR3 is TGTGCCAGCAGCCCCGGGACTAGCGGGATGGAGACCCAGTACTTC. The complete variable domain, with remaining parts taken from reference TRBV9 and TRBJ2-5, reads DSGVTQTPKHLITATGQRVTLRCSPRSGDLSVYWYQQSLDQGLQFLIQYYNGEERAKGNILERFSAQQFPDLHSELNLSSLELGDSALYFCASSPGTSGMETQYFGPGTRLLVL.

The gene calls are TRBV5-1 and TRBJ1-1; the D gene is possibly TRBD1 (5 bases). The germline V gene has CDR1 SGHRS and CDR2 YFSETQ. CDR3 length: 15 amino acids. V was shortened by 4 bases and J by 4 bases, with 17 bases between the two germline ends. CDR3 protein: CASSRAMDGGTEAFF. The CDR3 DNA reads TGCGCCAGCAGCCGGGCGATGGATGGGGGCACTGAAGCTTTCTTT.

The chain has TRBV19 and TRBJ1-2; D is unclear. Germline lookup yields CDR1 LNHDA and CDR2 SQIVND (reference sequence). This CDR3 comprises 14 residues. V lost 3 bases and J lost 7, with 15 bases in between. CDR3: CASSMERATVGYTF. CDR3 DNA: TGTGCCAGTAGTATGGAGCGGGCGACGGTTGGCTACACCTTC.

The rearrangement links TRBV6-1 to TRBJ1-1; D is unclear. Trimming took 5 bases from V and 0 from J, leaving 7 bases between them. This CDR3 has 13 residues. Germline loops: CDR1 MNHNS, CDR2 SASEGT. The CDR3 DNA reads as TGTGCCAGCAGTAAGGGTTTGAACACTGAAGCTTTCTTT. Encoded protein: CASSKGLNTEAFF.

This chain joins TRBV28 and TRBJ2-7; 13 bases align to TRBD2. Losses at the gene ends were 8 bases for V and 5 bases for J; bases not matched to a gene: 9. Germline V lookup: CDR1 MDHEN, CDR2 SYDVKM. This CDR3 contains 15 residues. The CDR3 protein is CASPPGLAGFNEQYF. The CDR3 bases are TGTGCCAGCCCCCCGGGACTAGCGGGATTCAACGAGCAGTACTTC. The whole variable domain, remainder taken from reference TRBV28 and TRBJ2-7, is DVKVTQSSRYLVKRTGEKVFLECVQDMDHENMFWYRQDPGLGLRLIYFSYDVKMKEKGDIPEGYSVSREKKERFSLILESASTNQTSMYLCASPPGLAGFNEQYFGPGTRLTVT.